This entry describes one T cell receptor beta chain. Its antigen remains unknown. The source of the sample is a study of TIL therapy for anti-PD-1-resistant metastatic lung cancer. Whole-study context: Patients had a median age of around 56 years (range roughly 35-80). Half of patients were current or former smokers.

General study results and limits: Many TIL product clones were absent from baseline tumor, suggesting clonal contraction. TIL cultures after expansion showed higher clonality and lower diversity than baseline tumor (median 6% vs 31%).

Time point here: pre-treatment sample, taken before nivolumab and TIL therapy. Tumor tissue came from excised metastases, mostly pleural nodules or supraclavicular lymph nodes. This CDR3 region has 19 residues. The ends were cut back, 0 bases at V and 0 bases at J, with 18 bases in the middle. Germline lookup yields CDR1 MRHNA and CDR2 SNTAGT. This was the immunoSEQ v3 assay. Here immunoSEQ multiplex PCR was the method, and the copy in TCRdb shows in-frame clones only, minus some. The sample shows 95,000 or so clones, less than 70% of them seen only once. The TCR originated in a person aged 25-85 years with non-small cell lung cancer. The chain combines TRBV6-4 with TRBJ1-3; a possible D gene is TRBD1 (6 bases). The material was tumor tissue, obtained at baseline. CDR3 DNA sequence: TGTGCCAGCAGTGACTCAGTCCGGCTAGACAGGTACTCTGGAAACACCATATATTTT. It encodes CASSDSVRLDRYSGNTIYF.